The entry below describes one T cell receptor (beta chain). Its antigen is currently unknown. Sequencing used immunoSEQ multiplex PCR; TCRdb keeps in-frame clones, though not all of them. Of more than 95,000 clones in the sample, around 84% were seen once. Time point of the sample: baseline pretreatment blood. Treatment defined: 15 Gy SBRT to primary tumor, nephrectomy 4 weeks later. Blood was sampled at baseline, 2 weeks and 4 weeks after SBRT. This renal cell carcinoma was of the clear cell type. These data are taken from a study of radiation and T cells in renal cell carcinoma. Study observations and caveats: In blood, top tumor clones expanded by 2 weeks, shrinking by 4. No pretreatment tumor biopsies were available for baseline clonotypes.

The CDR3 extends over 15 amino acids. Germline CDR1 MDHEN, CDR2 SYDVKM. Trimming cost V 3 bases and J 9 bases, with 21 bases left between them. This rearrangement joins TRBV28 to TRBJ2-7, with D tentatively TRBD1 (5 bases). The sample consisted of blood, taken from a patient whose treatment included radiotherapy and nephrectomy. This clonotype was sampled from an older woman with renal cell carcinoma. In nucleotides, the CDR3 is TGTGCCAGCAGTTTGTCGCAGGGTAACTCAATAGGGCAGTACTTC. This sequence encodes CASSLSQGNSIGQYF.